The 3 T cell receptor beta chains in this list originate from one sample, sequenced in a study of blood T cell repertoires in COVID-19. Clones were read by immunoSEQ multiplex PCR, and TCRdb kept only the in-frame ones, dropping some. This table holds some 150,000 clones, roughly nine tenths found once. Sequencing used PBMCs or T cells enriched from blood (not recorded which). The receptors shown here come from a human donor with acute COVID-19. The donor label of this sample is uncertain.

This clone was counted a few times. The genes are TRBV4-1 and TRBJ1-1; the match to TRBD1 covers 7 bases. This CDR3 is built from 18 residues. Trimming took 2 bases from V and 1 from J; bases not matched to a gene: 13. Germline assignment: CDR1 MGHRA and CDR2 YSYEKL. The CDR3 region is CASSQLRLMRTGNTEAFF. The CDR3 nucleotides are TGCGCCAGCAGCCAACTCCGCCTAATGAGGACAGGGAACACTGAAGCTTTCTTT.

This clone was detected once. The J gene is TRBJ1-6, the V gene TRBV4-1; D call uncertain. CDR3 length equals 14 residues. V lost 0 bases and J lost 6, with 6 bases in between. The germline gives CDR1 MGHRA, CDR2 YSYEKL. The CDR3 here is CASSQEEGNSPLHF. The CDR3 region has the DNA TGCGCCAGCAGCCAAGAAGAGGGTAATTCACCCCTCCACTTT.

The CDR3 sequence: CSIRRASEQYF. CDR3 coding DNA: TGCAGCATTCGCAGGGCATCCGAGCAGTACTTC. The chain carries TRBV29-1 and TRBJ2-7; D perhaps matches TRBD1 (5 bases). This CDR3 contains 11 residues. Trimming shortened V by 8 bases and J by 6 bases, and 14 bases separated the two germline ends. The germline V gene encodes CDR1 SQVTM and CDR2 ANQGSEA.